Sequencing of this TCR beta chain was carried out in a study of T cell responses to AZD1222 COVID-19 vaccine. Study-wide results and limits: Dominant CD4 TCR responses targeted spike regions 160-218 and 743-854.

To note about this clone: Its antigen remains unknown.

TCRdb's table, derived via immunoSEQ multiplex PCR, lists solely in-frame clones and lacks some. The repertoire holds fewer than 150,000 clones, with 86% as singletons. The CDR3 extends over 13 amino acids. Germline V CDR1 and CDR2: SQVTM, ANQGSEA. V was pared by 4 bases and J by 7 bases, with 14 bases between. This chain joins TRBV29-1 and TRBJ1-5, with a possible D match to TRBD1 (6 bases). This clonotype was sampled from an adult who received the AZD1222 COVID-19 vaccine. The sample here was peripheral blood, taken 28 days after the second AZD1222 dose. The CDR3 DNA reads TGCAGCGTTGTCACAGGGATAGGGCAGCCCCAGCATTTT. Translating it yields CSVVTGIGQPQHF.